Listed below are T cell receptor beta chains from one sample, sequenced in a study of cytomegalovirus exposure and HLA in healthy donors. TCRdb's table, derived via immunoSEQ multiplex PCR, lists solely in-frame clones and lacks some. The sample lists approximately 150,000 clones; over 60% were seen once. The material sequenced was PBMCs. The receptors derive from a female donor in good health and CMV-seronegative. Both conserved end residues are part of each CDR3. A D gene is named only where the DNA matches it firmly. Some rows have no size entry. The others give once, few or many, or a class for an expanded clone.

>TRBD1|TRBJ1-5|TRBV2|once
CASRDRASQPQHF
TGTGCCAGCAGGGACAGGGCTAGTCAGCCCCAGCATTTT
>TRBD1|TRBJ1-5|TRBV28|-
CASSSPGQGVGQPQHF
TGTGCCAGCAGTTCGCCGGGACAGGGGGTAGGGCAGCCCCAGCATTTT
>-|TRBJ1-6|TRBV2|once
CASRRQATDSPLHF
TGTGCCAGCAGACGACAGGCCACTGATTCACCCCTCCACTTT
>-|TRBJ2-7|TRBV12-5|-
CANHPKRGGHEQYF
TGTGCTAATCACCCTAAGAGGGGGGGCCACGAGCAGTACTTC
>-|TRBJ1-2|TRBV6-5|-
CASSYAGGPSYGYTF
TGTGCCAGCAGTTACGCGGGGGGGCCTAGCTATGGCTACACCTTC
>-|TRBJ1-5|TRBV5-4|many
CASSLDLEAVMAQHF
TGTGCCAGCAGCTTGGACCTCGAGGCGGTCATGGCCCAGCATTTT
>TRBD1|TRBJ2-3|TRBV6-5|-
CASSYLQGAADTQYF
TGTGCCAGCAGTTACCTACAGGGGGCGGCAGATACGCAGTATTTT
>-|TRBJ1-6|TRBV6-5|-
CASKQSLHSPLHF
TGTGCCAGCAAACAGAGCCTCCATTCACCCCTCCACTTT
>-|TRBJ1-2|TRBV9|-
CASSAARVYGYTF
TGTGCCAGCAGCGCCGCCAGGGTCTATGGCTACACCTTC
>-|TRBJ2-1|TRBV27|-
CASGTGVREQFF
TGTGCCAGCGGAACAGGAGTTCGTGAGCAGTTCTTC
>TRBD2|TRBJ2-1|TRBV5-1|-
CASSGTSGALGEQFF
TGCGCCAGCAGCGGGACTAGCGGGGCCTTGGGTGAGCAGTTCTTC
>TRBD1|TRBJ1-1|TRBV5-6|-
CASSLTGARNTEAFF
TGTGCCAGCAGCCTGACAGGGGCGAGAAACACTGAAGCTTTCTTT
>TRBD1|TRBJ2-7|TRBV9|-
CASSPSPGQALYEQYF
TGTGCCAGCAGCCCCAGTCCGGGACAGGCGCTCTACGAGCAGTACTTC
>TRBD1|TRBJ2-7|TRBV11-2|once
CASSLVIQGALSYEQYF
TGTGCCAGCAGCTTAGTCATTCAGGGGGCTCTATCCTACGAGCAGTACTTC
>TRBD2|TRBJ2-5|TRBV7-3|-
CASSGRGQETQYF
TGTGCCAGCAGCGGGCGGGGGCAAGAGACCCAGTACTTC
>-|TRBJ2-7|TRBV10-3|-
CAISESGTYEQYF
TGTGCCATCAGTGAGTCGGGCACCTACGAGCAGTACTTC
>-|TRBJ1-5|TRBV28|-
CASLTRGNIGNQPQHF
TGTGCCAGCCTCACTAGGGGGAATATAGGCAATCAGCCCCAGCATTTT
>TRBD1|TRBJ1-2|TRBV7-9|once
CASSSNRDSPNYGHTF
TGTGCCAGCAGCTCGAACCGGGACAGCCCTAACTATGGCCACACCTTC
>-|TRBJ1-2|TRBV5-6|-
CASTHLKGSGYTF
TGTGCCAGCACGCACTTGAAAGGGAGCGGCTACACCTTC
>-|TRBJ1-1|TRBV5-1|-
CASSLWSSTEAFF
TGCGCCAGCAGCTTGTGGTCGAGCACTGAAGCTTTCTTT
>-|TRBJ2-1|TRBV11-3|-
CASTLSNEQFF
TGTGCCAGCACCCTCAGCAATGAGCAGTTCTTC
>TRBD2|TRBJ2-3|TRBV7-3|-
CASSSPTGTSGGGRYTQYF
TGTGCCAGCAGCTCACCGACCGGGACTAGCGGGGGTGGGCGGTATACGCAGTATTTT
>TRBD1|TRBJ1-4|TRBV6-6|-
CASSLGTGINEKLFF
TGTGCCAGCAGCCTTGGGACAGGGATTAATGAAAAACTGTTTTTT
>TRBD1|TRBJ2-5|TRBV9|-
CASSVAAGGLQETQYF
TGTGCCAGCAGCGTAGCCGCAGGGGGCCTCCAAGAGACCCAGTACTTC
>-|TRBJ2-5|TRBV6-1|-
CASSEAGGVETQYF
TGTGCCAGCAGTGAAGCCGGGGGAGTGGAGACCCAGTACTTC
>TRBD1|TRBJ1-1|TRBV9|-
CASSVATGGAGTEAFF
TGTGCCAGCAGCGTAGCTACAGGGGGCGCGGGGACTGAAGCTTTCTTT
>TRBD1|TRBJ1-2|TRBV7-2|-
CASSFRTGNNYGYTF
TGTGCCAGCAGCTTTAGGACAGGGAATAACTATGGCTACACCTTC
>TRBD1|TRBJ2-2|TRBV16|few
CASSRTGVDGELFF
TGTGCCAGCAGCCGGACAGGGGTTGACGGGGAGCTGTTTTTT
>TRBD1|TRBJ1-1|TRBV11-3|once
CASSRMTGGTDTEAFF
TGTGCCAGCAGCCGCATGACAGGGGGAACGGACACTGAAGCTTTCTTT
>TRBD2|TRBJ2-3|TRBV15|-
CATSRESGGAKDTQYF
TGTGCCACCAGCAGAGAGAGCGGGGGTGCCAAGGATACGCAGTATTTT
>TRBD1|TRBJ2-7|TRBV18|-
CASSTIPGQSSYEQYF
TGTGCCAGCTCGACGATACCGGGACAGAGCTCCTACGAGCAGTACTTC
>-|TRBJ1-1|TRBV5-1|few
CASSLAGGGQNTEAFF
TGCGCCAGCAGCTTGGCCGGGGGGGGCCAGAACACTGAAGCTTTCTTT
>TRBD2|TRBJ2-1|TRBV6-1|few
CASSVASGSFNEQFF
TGTGCCAGCAGTGTTGCTAGCGGGAGTTTCAATGAGCAGTTCTTC
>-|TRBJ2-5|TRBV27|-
CASSRGRGETQYF
TGTGCCAGTTCCCGGGGAAGGGGGGAGACCCAGTACTTC
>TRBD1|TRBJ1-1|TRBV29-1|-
CSVGTGAMNTEAFF
TGCAGCGTCGGGACAGGGGCTATGAACACTGAAGCTTTCTTT
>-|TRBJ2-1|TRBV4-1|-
CASSPSSGDYNEQFF
TGCGCCAGCAGCCCTTCAAGCGGAGACTACAATGAGCAGTTCTTC
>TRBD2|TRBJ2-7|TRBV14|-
CASSQYPGVAGREQYF
TGTGCCAGCAGCCAATACCCGGGGGTAGCGGGCCGAGAGCAGTACTTC
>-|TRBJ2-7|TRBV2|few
CASSPNSYEQYF
TGTGCCAGCAGTCCCAACTCCTACGAGCAGTACTTC
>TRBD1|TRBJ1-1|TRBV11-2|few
CASSLVAVGTGGQAFF
TGTGCCAGCAGCTTAGTCGCCGTTGGGACAGGGGGACAAGCTTTCTTT
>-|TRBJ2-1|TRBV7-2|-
CASSRDYYNEQFF
TGTGCCAGCAGCCGCGACTACTACAATGAGCAGTTCTTC
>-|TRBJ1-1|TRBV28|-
CASSSDRNTEAFF
TGTGCCAGCAGTTCTGACAGGAACACTGAAGCTTTCTTT
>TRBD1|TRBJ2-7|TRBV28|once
CASRGDRTSYEQYF
TGTGCCAGCAGGGGGGACAGGACCTCCTACGAGCAGTACTTC
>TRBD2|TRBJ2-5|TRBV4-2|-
CASSQVGLAGGQETQYF
TGTGCCAGCAGCCAAGTGGGACTAGCGGGGGGCCAAGAGACCCAGTACTTC
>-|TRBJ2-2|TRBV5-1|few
CASSLNSLNTGELFF
TGCGCCAGCAGCTTGAACAGCCTGAACACCGGGGAGCTGTTTTTT
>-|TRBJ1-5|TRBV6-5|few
CASSGTYNGNQPQHF
TGTGCCAGCAGTGGCACATATAACGGCAATCAGCCCCAGCATTTT
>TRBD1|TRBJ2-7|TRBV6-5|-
CASSGTGEPYEQYF
TGTGCCAGCAGCGGGACAGGGGAACCCTACGAGCAGTACTTC
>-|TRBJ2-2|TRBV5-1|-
CASSLALAGNTGELFF
TGCGCCAGCAGCTTGGCGTTGGCGGGGAACACCGGGGAGCTGTTTTTT
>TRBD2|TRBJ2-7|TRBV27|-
CASRRTSGLSYEQYF
TGTGCCAGCAGAAGGACTAGCGGGCTCTCCTACGAGCAGTACTTC
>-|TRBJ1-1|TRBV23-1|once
CASISRGTEAFF
TGCGCCAGCATTTCCAGGGGCACTGAAGCTTTCTTT
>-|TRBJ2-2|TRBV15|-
CATSRDKVAGNTGELFF
TGTGCCACCAGCAGAGATAAGGTGGCGGGTAACACCGGGGAGCTGTTTTTT
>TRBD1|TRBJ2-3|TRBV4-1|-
CASSQTGVPDTQYF
TGCGCCAGCAGCCAAACAGGGGTCCCAGATACGCAGTATTTT
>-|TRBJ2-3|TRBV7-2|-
CASIQKDSRGGDTQYF
TGTGCCAGCATCCAAAAGGACTCCCGGGGTGGAGATACGCAGTATTTT
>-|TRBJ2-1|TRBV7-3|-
CASSSAGTENFNEQFF
TGTGCCAGCAGCTCTGCCGGGACTGAGAACTTCAATGAGCAGTTCTTC
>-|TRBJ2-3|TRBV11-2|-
CASSLGVRDTQYF
TGTGCCAGCAGCTTAGGCGTGAGAGATACGCAGTATTTT
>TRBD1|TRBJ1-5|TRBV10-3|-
CAISDSTGLDQPQHF
TGTGCCATCAGTGATTCGACAGGGTTGGATCAGCCCCAGCATTTT
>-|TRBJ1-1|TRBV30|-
CASDRANTEAFF
TGTGCCTCAGACAGAGCGAACACTGAAGCTTTCTTT
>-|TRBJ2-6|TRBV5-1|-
CASSLEYRVTGANVLTF
TGCGCCAGCAGCTTGGAGTACAGGGTGACCGGGGCCAACGTCCTGACTTTC
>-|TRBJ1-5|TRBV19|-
CASSKGKPQHF
TGTGCCAGTAGTAAGGGGAAACCCCAGCATTTT
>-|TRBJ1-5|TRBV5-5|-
CASSQTAYSNQPQHF
TGTGCCAGCAGCCAGACAGCTTATAGCAATCAGCCCCAGCATTTT
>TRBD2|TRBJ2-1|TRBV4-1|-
CASSQDLLAPYNEQFF
TGCGCCAGCAGCCAAGATCTACTAGCGCCCTACAATGAGCAGTTCTTC